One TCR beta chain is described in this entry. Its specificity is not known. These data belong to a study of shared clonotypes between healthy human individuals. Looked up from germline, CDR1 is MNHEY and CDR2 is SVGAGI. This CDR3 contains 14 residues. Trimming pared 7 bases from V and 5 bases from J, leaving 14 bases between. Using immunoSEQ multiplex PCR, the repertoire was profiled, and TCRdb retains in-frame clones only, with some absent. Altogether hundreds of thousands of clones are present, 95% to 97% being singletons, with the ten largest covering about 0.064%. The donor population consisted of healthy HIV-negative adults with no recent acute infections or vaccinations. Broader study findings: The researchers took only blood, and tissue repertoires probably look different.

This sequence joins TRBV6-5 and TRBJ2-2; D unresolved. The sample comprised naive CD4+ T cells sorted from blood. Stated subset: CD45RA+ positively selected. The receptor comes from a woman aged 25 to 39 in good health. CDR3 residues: CASTKPGNTGELFF. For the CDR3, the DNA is TGTGCCAGCACAAAGCCTGGGAATACCGGGGAGCTGTTTTTT.